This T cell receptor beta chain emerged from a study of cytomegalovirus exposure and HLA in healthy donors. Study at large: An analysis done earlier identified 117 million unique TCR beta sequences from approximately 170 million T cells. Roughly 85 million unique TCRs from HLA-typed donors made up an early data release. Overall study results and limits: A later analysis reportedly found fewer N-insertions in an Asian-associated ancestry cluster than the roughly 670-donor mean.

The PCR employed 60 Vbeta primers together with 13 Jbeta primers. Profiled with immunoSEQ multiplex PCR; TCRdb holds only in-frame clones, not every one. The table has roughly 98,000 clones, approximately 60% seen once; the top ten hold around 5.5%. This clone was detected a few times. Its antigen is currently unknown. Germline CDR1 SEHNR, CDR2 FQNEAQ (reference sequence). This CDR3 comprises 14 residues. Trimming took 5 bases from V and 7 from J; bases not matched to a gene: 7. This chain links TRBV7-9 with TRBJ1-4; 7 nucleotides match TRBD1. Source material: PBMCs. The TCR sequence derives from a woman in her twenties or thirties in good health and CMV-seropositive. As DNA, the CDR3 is TGTGCCAGCAGCATACAGGGGAAGCGTGAAAAACTGTTTTTT. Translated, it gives CASSIQGKREKLFF.